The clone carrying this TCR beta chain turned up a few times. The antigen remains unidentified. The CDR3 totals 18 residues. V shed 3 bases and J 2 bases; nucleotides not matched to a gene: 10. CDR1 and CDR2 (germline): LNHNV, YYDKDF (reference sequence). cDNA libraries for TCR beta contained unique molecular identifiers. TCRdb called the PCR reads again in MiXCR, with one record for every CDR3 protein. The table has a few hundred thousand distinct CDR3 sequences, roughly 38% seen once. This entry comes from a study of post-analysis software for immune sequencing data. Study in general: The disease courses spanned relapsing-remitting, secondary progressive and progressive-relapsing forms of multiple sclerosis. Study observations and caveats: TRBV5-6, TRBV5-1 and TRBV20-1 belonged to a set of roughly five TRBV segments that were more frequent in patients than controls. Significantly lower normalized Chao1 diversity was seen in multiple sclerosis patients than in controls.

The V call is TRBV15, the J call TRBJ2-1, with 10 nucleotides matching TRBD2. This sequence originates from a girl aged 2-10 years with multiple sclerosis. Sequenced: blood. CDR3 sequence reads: CATSRRVSSGSTYNEQFF. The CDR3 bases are TGTGCCACCAGCAGGCGGGTATCTAGCGGGAGTACCTACAATGAGCAGTTCTTC. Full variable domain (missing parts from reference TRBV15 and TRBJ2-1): DAMVIQNPRYQVTQFGKPVTLSCSQTLNHNVMYWYQQKSSQAPKLLFHYYDKDFNNEADTPDNFQSRRPNTSFCFLDIRSPGLGDTAMYLCATSRRVSSGSTYNEQFFGPGTRLTVL.